This T cell receptor (beta chain) was captured by sequencing in a study of T cell responses to AZD1222 COVID-19 vaccine. Background on the study: Pooling of second doses given at about 4 or about 12 weeks was done. Findings and caveats of the study: Among the donors, most were white British and more were female, and clonal diversity was possibly underestimated. After the peak T cell response, and only then, were repertoires sampled.

Profiling relied on immunoSEQ multiplex PCR, and the TCRdb table lists in-frame clones only, not all of them. Here the sample spans 150,000 or so clones, about 93% being singletons. The CDR3 is 13 residues long. V dropped 8 bases and J dropped 9 bases, with 14 bases sitting between them. CDR1 and CDR2 from the germline V gene are MDHEN and SYDVKM. As concerns this clone: Its antigen remains unidentified.

This clonotype was obtained from an adult in good health. Sequencing was performed on peripheral blood, taken on day 0 of AZD1222 vaccination. The chain links TRBV28 to TRBJ1-6; D remains ambiguous. Written as DNA, the CDR3 is TGTGCCAGCGCCGTAATAATGGGTTCACCCCTCCACTTT. Protein sequence: CASAVIMGSPLHF.